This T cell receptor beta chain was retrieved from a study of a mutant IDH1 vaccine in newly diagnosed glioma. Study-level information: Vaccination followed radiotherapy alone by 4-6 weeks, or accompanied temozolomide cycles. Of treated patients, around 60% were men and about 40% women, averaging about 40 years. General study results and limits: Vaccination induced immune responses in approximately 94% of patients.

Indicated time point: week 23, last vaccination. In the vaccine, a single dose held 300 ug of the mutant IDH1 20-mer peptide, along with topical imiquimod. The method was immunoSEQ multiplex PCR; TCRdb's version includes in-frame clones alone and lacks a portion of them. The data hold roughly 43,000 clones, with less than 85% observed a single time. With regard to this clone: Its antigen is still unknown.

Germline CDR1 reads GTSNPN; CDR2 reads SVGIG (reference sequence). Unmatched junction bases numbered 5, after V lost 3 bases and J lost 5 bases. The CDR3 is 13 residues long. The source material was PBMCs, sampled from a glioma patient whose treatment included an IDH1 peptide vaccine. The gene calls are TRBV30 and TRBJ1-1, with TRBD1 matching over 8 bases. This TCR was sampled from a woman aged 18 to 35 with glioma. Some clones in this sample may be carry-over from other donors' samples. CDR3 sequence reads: CAWSTGGGTEAFF. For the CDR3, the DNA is TGTGCCTGGAGCACAGGGGGAGGGACTGAAGCTTTCTTT.